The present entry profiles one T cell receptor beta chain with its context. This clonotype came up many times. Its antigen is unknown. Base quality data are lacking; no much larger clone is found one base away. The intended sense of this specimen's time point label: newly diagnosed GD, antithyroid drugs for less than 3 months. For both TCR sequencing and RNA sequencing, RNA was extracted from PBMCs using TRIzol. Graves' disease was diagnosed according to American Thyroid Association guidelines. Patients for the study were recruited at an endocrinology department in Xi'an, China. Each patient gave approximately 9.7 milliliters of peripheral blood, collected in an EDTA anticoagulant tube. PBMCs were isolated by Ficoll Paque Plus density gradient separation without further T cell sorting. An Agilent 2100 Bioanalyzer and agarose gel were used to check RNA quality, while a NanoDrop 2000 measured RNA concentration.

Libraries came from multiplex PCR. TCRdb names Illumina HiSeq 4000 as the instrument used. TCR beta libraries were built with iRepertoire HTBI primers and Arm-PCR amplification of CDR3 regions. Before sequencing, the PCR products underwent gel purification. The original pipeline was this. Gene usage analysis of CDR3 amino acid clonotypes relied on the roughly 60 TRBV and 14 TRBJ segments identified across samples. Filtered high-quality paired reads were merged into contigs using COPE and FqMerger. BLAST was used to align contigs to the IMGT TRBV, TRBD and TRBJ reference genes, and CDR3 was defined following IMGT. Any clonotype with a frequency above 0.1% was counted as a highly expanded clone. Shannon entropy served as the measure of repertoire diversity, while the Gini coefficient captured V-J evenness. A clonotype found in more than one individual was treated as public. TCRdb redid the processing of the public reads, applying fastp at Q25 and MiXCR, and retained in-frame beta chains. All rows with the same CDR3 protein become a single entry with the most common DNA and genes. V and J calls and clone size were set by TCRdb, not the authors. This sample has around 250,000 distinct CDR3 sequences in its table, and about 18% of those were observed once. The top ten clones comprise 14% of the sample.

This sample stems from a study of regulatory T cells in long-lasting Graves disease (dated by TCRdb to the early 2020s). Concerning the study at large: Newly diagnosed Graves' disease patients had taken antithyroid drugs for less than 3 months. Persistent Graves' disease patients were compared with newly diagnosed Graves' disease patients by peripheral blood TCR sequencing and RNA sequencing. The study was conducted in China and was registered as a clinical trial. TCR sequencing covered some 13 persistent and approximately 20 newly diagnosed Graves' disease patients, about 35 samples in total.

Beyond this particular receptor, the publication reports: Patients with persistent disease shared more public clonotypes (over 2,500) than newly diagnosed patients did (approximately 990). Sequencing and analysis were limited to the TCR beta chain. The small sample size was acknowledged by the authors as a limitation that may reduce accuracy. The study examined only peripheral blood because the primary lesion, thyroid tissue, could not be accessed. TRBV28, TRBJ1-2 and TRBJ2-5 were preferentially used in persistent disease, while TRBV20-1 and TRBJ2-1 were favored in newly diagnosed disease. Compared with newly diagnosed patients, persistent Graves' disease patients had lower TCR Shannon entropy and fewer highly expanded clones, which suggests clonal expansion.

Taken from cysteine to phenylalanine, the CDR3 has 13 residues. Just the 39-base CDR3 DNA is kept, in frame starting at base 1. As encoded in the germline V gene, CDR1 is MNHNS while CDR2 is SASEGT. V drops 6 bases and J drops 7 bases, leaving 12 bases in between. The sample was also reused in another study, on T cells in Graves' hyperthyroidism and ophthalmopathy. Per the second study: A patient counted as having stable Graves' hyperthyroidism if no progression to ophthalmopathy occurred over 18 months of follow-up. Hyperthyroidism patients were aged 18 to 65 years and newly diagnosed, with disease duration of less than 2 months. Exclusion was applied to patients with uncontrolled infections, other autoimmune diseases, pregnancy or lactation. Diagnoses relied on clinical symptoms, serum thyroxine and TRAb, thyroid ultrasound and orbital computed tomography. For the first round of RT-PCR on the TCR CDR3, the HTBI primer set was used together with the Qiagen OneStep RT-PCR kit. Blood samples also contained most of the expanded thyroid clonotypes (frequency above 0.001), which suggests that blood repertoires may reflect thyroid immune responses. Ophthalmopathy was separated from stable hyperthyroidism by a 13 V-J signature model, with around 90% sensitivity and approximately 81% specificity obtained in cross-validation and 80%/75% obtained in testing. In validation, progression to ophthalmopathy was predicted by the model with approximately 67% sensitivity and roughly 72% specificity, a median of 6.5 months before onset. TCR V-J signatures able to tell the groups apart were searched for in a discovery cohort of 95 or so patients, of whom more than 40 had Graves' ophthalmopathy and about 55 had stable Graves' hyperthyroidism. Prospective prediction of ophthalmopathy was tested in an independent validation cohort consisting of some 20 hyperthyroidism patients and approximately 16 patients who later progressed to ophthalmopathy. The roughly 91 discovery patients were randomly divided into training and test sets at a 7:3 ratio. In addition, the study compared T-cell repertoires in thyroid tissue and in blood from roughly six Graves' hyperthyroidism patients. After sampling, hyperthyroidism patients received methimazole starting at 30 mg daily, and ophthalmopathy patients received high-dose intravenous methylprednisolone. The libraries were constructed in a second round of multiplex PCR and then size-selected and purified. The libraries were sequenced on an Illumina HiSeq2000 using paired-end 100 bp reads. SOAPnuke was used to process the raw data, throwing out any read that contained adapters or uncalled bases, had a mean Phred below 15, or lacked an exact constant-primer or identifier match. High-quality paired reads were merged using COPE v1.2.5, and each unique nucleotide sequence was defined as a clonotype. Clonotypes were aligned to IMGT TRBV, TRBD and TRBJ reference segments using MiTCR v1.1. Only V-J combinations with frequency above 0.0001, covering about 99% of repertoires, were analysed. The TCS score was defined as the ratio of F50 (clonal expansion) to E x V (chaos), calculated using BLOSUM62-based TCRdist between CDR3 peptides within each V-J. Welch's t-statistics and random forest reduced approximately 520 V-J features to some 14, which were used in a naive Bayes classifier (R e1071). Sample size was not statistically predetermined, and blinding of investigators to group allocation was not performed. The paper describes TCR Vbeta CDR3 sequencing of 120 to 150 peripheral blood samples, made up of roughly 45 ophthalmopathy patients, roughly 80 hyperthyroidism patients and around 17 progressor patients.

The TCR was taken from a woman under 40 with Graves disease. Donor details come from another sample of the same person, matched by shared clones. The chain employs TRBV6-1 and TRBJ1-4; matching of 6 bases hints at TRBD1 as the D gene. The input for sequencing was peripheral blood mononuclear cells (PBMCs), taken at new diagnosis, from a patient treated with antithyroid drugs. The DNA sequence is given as TGTGCCAGCAGCACTGGGGGGCGTGAAAAACTGTTTTTT. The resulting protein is CASSTGGREKLFF.